Listed below are T cell receptor beta chains from one sample, sequenced in a study of neoadjuvant nivolumab and ipilimumab in lung cancer. Repertoires were generated with immunoSEQ multiplex PCR, while TCRdb's copy carries only in-frame clones and drops some. The table lists about 26,000 clones, roughly four fifths of them singletons. The specimen comprised tumor tissue, sampled after neoadjuvant nivolumab, alone or with ipilimumab, at or shortly before surgery. The receptors come from an adult with non-small cell lung cancer. The CDR3 runs from the conserved cysteine through the conserved F or W. The D gene is left open where the match is weak. Clone size is shown for a subset of rows, as once, few, many or a class of expanded clone.

clone size,D gene,J gene,V gene,CDR3 protein,CDR3 DNA
NA,NA,TRBJ1-1,TRBV11-1,CASSLTARNTEAFF,TGTGCCAGCAGCTTGACAGCGCGGAACACTGAAGCTTTCTTT
once,NA,TRBJ1-1,TRBV7-9,CASSLTAGGTLNTEAFF,TGTGCCAGCAGCTTAACCGCGGGTGGGACACTGAACACTGAAGCTTTCTTT
NA,NA,TRBJ2-7,TRBV29-1,CSVLEHEQYF,TGCAGCGTTTTGGAGCACGAGCAGTACTTC
NA,NA,TRBJ2-7,TRBV15,CATSRGRDSRYEQYF,TGTGCCACCAGCAGGGGGCGGGACAGCCGCTACGAGCAGTACTTC
NA,TRBD2,TRBJ2-6,TRBV15,CATRRAGGSGAAGANVLTF,TGTGCCACCAGGAGGGCGGGAGGGTCAGGGGCAGCTGGGGCCAACGTCCTGACTTTC
NA,TRBD1,TRBJ2-7,TRBV7-2,CASSADRGYEQYF,TGTGCCAGCAGCGCGGACAGGGGCTACGAGCAGTACTTC
NA,NA,TRBJ2-6,TRBV27,CASSWNNRLAPLTF,TGTGCCAGCAGTTGGAATAATCGGCTGGCCCCTCTGACTTTC
NA,TRBD1,TRBJ2-7,TRBV7-9,CASSQTGGLSYEQYF,TGTGCCAGCAGCCAAACAGGGGGCCTCTCCTACGAGCAGTACTTC
NA,TRBD1,TRBJ1-5,TRBV6-5,CASSYRGPYSNQPQHF,TGTGCCAGCAGTTACAGGGGGCCTTATAGCAATCAGCCCCAGCATTTT
NA,NA,TRBJ2-7,TRBV5-1,CASSSQPGWREQYF,TGCGCCAGCAGCTCACAACCGGGATGGCGGGAGCAGTACTTC
few,NA,TRBJ1-5,TRBV7-4,CASSLHSNQPQHF,TGTGCCAGCAGCTTACATAGCAATCAGCCCCAGCATTTT
NA,NA,TRBJ2-3,TRBV6-1,CASLKGASDTQYF,TGTGCCAGCCTAAAGGGAGCTTCAGATACGCAGTATTTT
few,TRBD2,TRBJ2-7,TRBV11-1,CASSYPRTSGTYEQYF,TGTGCCAGCAGCTATCCCAGGACTAGCGGGACCTACGAGCAGTACTTC
NA,NA,TRBJ2-2,TRBV19,CASSGDRGNTGELFF,TGTGCCAGTAGTGGTGATAGGGGCAACACCGGGGAGCTGTTTTTT
NA,TRBD2,TRBJ2-3,TRBV2,CASSVSLAGGQRTDTQYF,TGTGCCAGCAGTGTAAGCCTAGCGGGAGGGCAACGCACAGATACGCAGTATTTT
NA,NA,TRBJ2-5,TRBV7-9,CASSPGETQYF,TGTGCCAGCAGCCCCGGGGAGACCCAGTACTTC
NA,NA,TRBJ2-5,TRBV5-1,CASSLSQGSGTQYF,TGCGCCAGCAGCTTGTCGCAGGGGTCGGGGACCCAGTACTTC
NA,NA,TRBJ2-7,TRBV18,CASSVDRSSYEQYF,TGTGCCAGCTCGGTCGACAGATCCTCCTACGAGCAGTACTTC